Below, one T cell receptor beta chain is given with its context. Its antigen is undetermined. Donors comprised healthy HIV-negative adults lacking recent acute infections or vaccinations. The germline V gene has CDR1 GTSNPN and CDR2 SVGIG (reference sequence). V shed 4 bases and J 6 bases; nucleotides not matched to a gene: 6. The CDR3 is made up of 12 amino acids. Clones were sequenced by immunoSEQ multiplex PCR, and TCRdb holds only the in-frame ones, with some missing. The table includes roughly 510,000 clones, 75% to 80% detected once. These data belong to a study of shared clonotypes between healthy human individuals. Study outcomes and limitations: Specimens sampled were limited to blood, with tissue repertoires likely differing. Limitation of the genetic and exposure-history diversity represented came from the few donors.

This chain joins TRBV30 and TRBJ2-7, with 7 nucleotides matching TRBD1. Sequencing was done on a sample of PBMCs. This sequence was found in a middle-aged woman in good health. Some clones in this sample may be carry-over from other donors' samples. CDR3 coding DNA: TGTGCCTGGACGGGCTCAGGGGGCGAGCAGTACTTC. It codes for CAWTGSGGEQYF.